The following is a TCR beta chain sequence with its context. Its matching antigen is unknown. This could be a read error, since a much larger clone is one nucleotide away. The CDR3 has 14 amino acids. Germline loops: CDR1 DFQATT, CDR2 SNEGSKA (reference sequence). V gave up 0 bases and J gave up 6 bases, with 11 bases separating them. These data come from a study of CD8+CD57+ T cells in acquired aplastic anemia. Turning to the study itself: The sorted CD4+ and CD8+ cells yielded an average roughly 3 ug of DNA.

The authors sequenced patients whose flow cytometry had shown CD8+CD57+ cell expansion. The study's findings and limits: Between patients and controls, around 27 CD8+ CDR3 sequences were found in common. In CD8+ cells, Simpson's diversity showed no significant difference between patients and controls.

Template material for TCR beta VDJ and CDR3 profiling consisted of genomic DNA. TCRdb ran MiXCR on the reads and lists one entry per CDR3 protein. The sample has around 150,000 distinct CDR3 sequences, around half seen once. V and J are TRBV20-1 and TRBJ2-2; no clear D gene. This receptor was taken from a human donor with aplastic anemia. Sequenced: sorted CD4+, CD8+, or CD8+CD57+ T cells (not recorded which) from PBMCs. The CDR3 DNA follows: TGCAGTGCTAGAGATCAGGTCGCTGCCGGGGAGCTGTTTTTT. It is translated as CSARDQVAAGELFF.